The next 21 T cell receptor beta chains were all read from a single sample in a study of shared clonotypes between healthy human individuals. Repertoires were generated with immunoSEQ multiplex PCR, while TCRdb's copy carries only in-frame clones and drops some. The repertoire has approximately 2.4 million clones, 90% to 97% of them found once; the top ten carry approximately 0.13%. The sample was naive CD4+ T cells sorted from blood. Subset: CD45RA+ positively selected. Receptors were obtained from a man aged 18-30 years in good health.

V usage is TRBV10-2 and J usage is TRBJ2-2, with D maybe TRBD2 (6 bases). CDR1 WSHSY and CDR2 SAAADI come from the germline V gene. The CDR3 runs 13 residues. The V end was cut by 6 bases, the J end by 4 bases, with 9 bases between. CDR3 amino acids: CASSGGFTGELFF. The CDR3 DNA reads as TGCGCCAGCAGCGGAGGGTTCACCGGGGAGCTGTTTTTT.

The chain couples TRBV28 to TRBJ1-2, with D perhaps matching TRBD1 (5 bases). Per the germline V gene, CDR1 is MDHEN and CDR2 is SYDVKM. This CDR3 has 15 amino acids. V dropped 3 bases and J dropped 0 bases, with 11 bases sitting between them. The CDR3, as DNA: TGTGCCAGCAGTTTGGGGGACCGTGCTAACTATGGCTACACCTTC. This translates into CASSLGDRANYGYTF.

The chain joins TRBV2 to TRBJ2-7; D could derive from TRBD1 or TRBD2 (5 bases each). Germline V gives CDR1 SNHLY, CDR2 FYNNEI. V was clipped by 6 bases and J by 3 bases, with 9 bases between them. The CDR3 has 12 amino acids. CDR3 amino acids: CASSRDLYEQYF. The CDR3 coding sequence is TGTGCCAGCAGCAGGGACCTCTACGAGCAGTACTTC. The variable domain in full, completed from reference TRBV2 and TRBJ2-7, reads EPEVTQTPSHQVTQMGQEVILRCVPISNHLYFYWYRQILGQKVEFLVSFYNNEISEKSEIFDDQFSVERPDGSNFTLKIRSTKLEDSAMYFCASSRDLYEQYFGPGTRLTVT.

Comment on this clone: Other DNA sequences within the sample encode an identical CDR3. This chain joins TRBV6-6 and TRBJ2-5; TRBD1 or TRBD2 may be the D gene (6 bases each). The CDR3 covers 15 residues. The germline CDR1 and CDR2 sequences are MNHNY and SVGAGI (reference sequence). The V and J ends lost 2 bases and 1 base respectively, with 11 bases between them. CDR3 amino acids: CASSYGGGSQETQYF. CDR3 nucleotide sequence: TGTGCCAGCAGTTACGGAGGGGGTTCCCAAGAGACCCAGTACTTC.

This rearrangement joins TRBV27 to TRBJ2-1, with 12 nucleotides matching TRBD2. CDR1 is MNHEY and CDR2 is SMNVEV in the germline V gene (reference sequence). This CDR3 contains 16 residues. With V trimmed by 11 bases and J by 6 bases, 14 bases remained unmatched. CDR3 sequence reads: CASSRSLAGGLNEQFF. CDR3 coding DNA: TGTGCCTCCAGCCGATCACTAGCGGGGGGTCTCAATGAGCAGTTCTTC.

The genes are TRBV30 and TRBJ1-5; 8 bases are shared with TRBD1. Germline CDR1 is GTSNPN and CDR2 is SVGIG (reference sequence). The CDR3 consists of 12 residues. V dropped 8 bases and J dropped 7; count of bases not matched to a gene: 7. This CDR3 is CAAGQGGQPQHF. The DNA of the CDR3 is TGTGCCGCCGGACAGGGCGGACAGCCCCAGCATTTT.

CDR3 in DNA: TGTGCCAGCAGTGATGGACTAGCAGGGGAGACCCAGTACTTC. Protein sequence: CASSDGLAGETQYF. This chain connects TRBV6-1 to TRBJ2-5; TRBD2 agrees at 8 bases. Trimming at V came to 3 bases and at J to 5 bases, leaving 5 bases not matched to a gene. CDR3 length: 14 amino acids. Per the germline V gene, CDR1 is MNHNS and CDR2 is SASEGT.

The gene calls are TRBV10-1 and TRBJ2-3; 8 bases fit TRBD2. Trimming took 3 bases from V and 6 from J; bases not matched to a gene: 8. Germline V gives CDR1 WNHNN, CDR2 SYGVQD (reference sequence). The CDR3 contains 15 residues. The CDR3 DNA follows: TGCGCCAGCAGTGATGGAACTAGCGGTGCGGATACGCAGTATTTT. Translation: CASSDGTSGADTQYF.

The rearrangement joins TRBV5-6 to TRBJ2-3; 9 nucleotides line up with TRBD2. Germline trimming cut 0 bases from V and 7 bases from J; bases unmatched to any gene: 15. The CDR3 totals 18 residues. Germline CDR1 SGHDT, CDR2 YYEEEE. Written as DNA, the CDR3 is TGTGCCAGCAGCTTGGAACTAGCGGGCACTTCAAACGTAAATACGCAGTATTTT. Its translation: CASSLELAGTSNVNTQYF.

The rearrangement uses TRBV4-1 and TRBJ2-2, with TRBD2 matching over 8 bases. With 1 base clipped from V and 1 base from J, the junction kept 5 bases outside the gene matches. CDR3 length: 17 amino acids. Germline V gives CDR1 MGHRA, CDR2 YSYEKL. The CDR3 DNA sequence: TGCGCCAGCAGCCAAGGTTTAGCGGGGAAGAACACCGGGGAGCTGTTTTTT. This sequence encodes CASSQGLAGKNTGELFF.

The genes are TRBV6-6 and TRBJ1-5, with D maybe TRBD1 (5 bases). Looked up from germline, CDR1 is MNHNY and CDR2 is SVGAGI (reference sequence). The CDR3 loop spans 16 amino acids. Trimming stripped 0 bases from V and 1 base from J, with 10 bases between. Written as DNA, the CDR3 is TGTGCCAGCAGTTACTCTGACAGATGGAGCAATCAGCCCCAGCATTTT. Encoded protein: CASSYSDRWSNQPQHF.

Turning to this clone: This specimen includes other DNA sequences encoding the same CDR3. This chain connects TRBV6-1 to TRBJ2-7, with D unclear. V was shortened by 3 bases and J by 3 bases, with 3 bases between the two germline ends. Germline V gives CDR1 MNHNS, CDR2 SASEGT. This CDR3 contains 11 residues. The CDR3 loop is CASSDGYEQYF. CDR3 DNA: TGTGCCAGCAGTGACGGCTACGAGCAGTACTTC.

V gene TRBV7-2 combines with J gene TRBJ2-1, with 10 bases identical to TRBD2. The CDR3 covers 15 residues. Germline CDR1 and CDR2: SGHTA and FQGNSA. Unmatched junction bases numbered 7, after V lost 5 bases and J lost 6 bases. The CDR3 protein is CASSPTSGTPNEQFF. As DNA, the CDR3 is TGTGCCAGCAGCCCTACTAGCGGGACCCCCAATGAGCAGTTCTTC. Variable domain in full (rest from reference TRBV7-2 and TRBJ2-1): GAGVSQSPSNKVTEKGKDVELRCDPISGHTALYWYRQSLGQGLEFLIYFQGNSAPDKSGLPSDRFSAERTGGSVSTLTIQRTQQEDSAVYLCASSPTSGTPNEQFFGPGTRLTVL.

The chain combines TRBV5-1 with TRBJ2-3; 8 positions match TRBD2. Germline lookup yields CDR1 SGHRS and CDR2 YFSETQ. Germline trimming cut 3 bases from V and 2 bases from J; bases unmatched to any gene: 11. There are 17 residues in the CDR3. DNA of the CDR3: TGCGCCAGCAGCTGGGGCCGAGCGGGGGTAACCACAGATACGCAGTATTTT. This translates into CASSWGRAGVTTDTQYF.

V is TRBV5-1 and J is TRBJ2-5, with 8 bases lining up with TRBD1. The trim removed 0 bases at V and 0 bases at J, leaving 4 bases unmatched. This CDR3 contains 16 residues. CDR1 is SGHRS, CDR2 YFSETQ, per germline. In nucleotides, the CDR3 is TGCGCCAGCAGCTTGGGACAGGGGTTATACCAAGAGACCCAGTACTTC. It is translated as CASSLGQGLYQETQYF.

The CDR3 region has the DNA TGTGCCAGCAGCCCCGATGGTAGCGGCCTCTACGAGCAGTACTTC. Protein product: CASSPDGSGLYEQYF. The V call is TRBV7-8, the J call TRBJ2-7; perhaps TRBD2 as D (6 bases). V was shortened by 5 bases and J by 3 bases, with 17 bases between the two germline ends. Germline CDR1 SGHVS, CDR2 FQNEAQ. The CDR3 length is 15 residues.

The chain has TRBV4-3 and TRBJ2-1, with 10 bases fitting TRBD2. The CDR3 spans 16 residues. The J segment lost 7 bases and the V segment lost 0 bases, leaving 6 bases of the junction unmatched. Germline CDR1 reads LGHNA; CDR2 reads YSLEER. The CDR3 sequence is CASSQEGPSGSNEQFF. CDR3 DNA sequence: TGCGCCAGCAGCCAAGAAGGTCCTAGCGGGAGTAATGAGCAGTTCTTC.

The genes are TRBV30 and TRBJ1-2; D is uncertain. V lost 1 base to trimming and J lost 4 bases, with 16 bases between them. The CDR3 runs 15 residues. The V gene's germline CDR1 is GTSNPN and CDR2 SVGIG (reference sequence). CDR3 nucleotide sequence: TGTGCCTGGAGTGGGATGTCTCGGGGAACCTATGGCTACACCTTC. Amino acids: CAWSGMSRGTYGYTF.

This chain joins TRBV10-3 and TRBJ1-2, with 7 bases aligning to TRBD1. The CDR3 is 14 amino acids. The trim removed 0 bases at V and 5 bases at J, leaving 3 bases unmatched. CDR1 is ENHRY and CDR2 is SYGVKD in the germline V gene. The CDR3 region is CAISESEGAYGYTF. The CDR3 DNA reads as TGTGCCATCAGTGAGTCAGAGGGGGCATATGGCTACACCTTC.

This clone was found once. The chain links TRBV30 to TRBJ2-3, with a weak D call TRBD2 (6 bases). The V gene's germline CDR1 is GTSNPN and CDR2 SVGIG (reference sequence). The CDR3 loop spans 17 amino acids. The germline V and J ends were trimmed by 0 bases and 2 bases, with 18 bases remaining between them. The CDR3 nucleotides read TGTGCCTGGAGTGTAGGGCTAGCGCCCGCACTCACAGATACGCAGTATTTT. It codes for CAWSVGLAPALTDTQYF. The full variable domain, with the rest looked up from reference TRBV30 and TRBJ2-3, is SQTIHQWPATLVQPVGSPLSLECTVEGTSNPNLYWYRQAAGRGLQLLFYSVGIGQISSEVPQNLSASRPQDRQFILSSKKLLLSDSGFYLCAWSVGLAPALTDTQYFGPGTRLTVL.

The chain carries TRBV11-2 and TRBJ1-3; weak D call: TRBD1 (5 bases). V was shortened by 6 bases and J by 1 base, with 13 bases between the two germline ends. Germline CDR1 is SGHAT and CDR2 is FQNNGV. This CDR3 comprises 15 residues. The CDR3 here is CASSFTSGSGNTIYF. The CDR3 region has the DNA TGTGCCAGCAGTTTTACCTCAGGGTCTGGAAACACCATATATTTT.